Presented here are 28 T cell receptor beta chains from one specimen sequenced in a study of blood T cell repertoires in COVID-19. Repertoires were generated with immunoSEQ multiplex PCR, while TCRdb's copy carries only in-frame clones and drops some. Of some 150,000 clones listed, roughly 88% are singletons. Sequenced sample: peripheral blood. The receptors shown here come from a woman aged 50 to 60 in a cohort sampled during active or convalescent COVID-19.

The chain has TRBV7-2 and TRBJ1-4; D ambiguous. The CDR3 totals 15 residues. V lost 5 bases and J lost 0, with 10 bases in between. Germline CDR1 and CDR2: SGHTA and FQGNSA. CDR3 in amino acids: CASSPDWATNEKLFF. CDR3 in DNA: TGTGCCAGCAGCCCCGACTGGGCAACTAATGAAAAACTGTTTTTT.

CDR3: CASSVEGEGNSPLHF. For the CDR3, the DNA is TGTGCCAGCAGCGTAGAAGGGGAGGGGAATTCACCCCTCCACTTT. The chain joins TRBV9 to TRBJ1-6; possible D gene TRBD1, 5 bases. CDR3 length: 15 residues. Deletions cut 0 bases from V and 7 bases from J, with 11 bases between. CDR1 is SGDLS and CDR2 is YYNGEE in the germline V gene. Full variable domain (remainder filled in from reference TRBV9 and TRBJ1-6): DSGVTQTPKHLITATGQRVTLRCSPRSGDLSVYWYQQSLDQGLQFLIQYYNGEERAKGNILERFSAQQFPDLHSELNLSSLELGDSALYFCASSVEGEGNSPLHFGNGTRLTVT.

J is TRBJ1-5 and V is TRBV6-5, with D possibly TRBD1 on 6 matching bases. CDR1 is MNHEY, CDR2 SVGAGI, per germline. CDR3 length equals 15 residues. V lost 4 bases, J lost 4 bases, and 14 bases lay in between. The CDR3 DNA reads as TGTGCCAGCAGTTTAACAGGGTCAACTAATCAGCCCCAGCATTTT. This sequence encodes CASSLTGSTNQPQHF.

The CDR3 here is CASSMDGQNNQPQHF. CDR3 sequence (DNA): TGTGCCAGTAGTATGGACGGACAGAACAATCAGCCCCAGCATTTT. The V call is TRBV19, the J call TRBJ1-5, with D possibly being TRBD1 (6 bases). V lost 3 bases and J lost 3, with 12 bases in between. Germline V CDR1 and CDR2: LNHDA, SQIVND (reference sequence). CDR3 length: 15 amino acids.

This CDR3 is CASSPGGTYEQYF. DNA of the CDR3: TGTGCCAGCAGCCCAGGGGGGACCTACGAGCAGTACTTC. The chain links TRBV7-6 to TRBJ2-7; D is possibly TRBD1 (7 bases). CDR1 is SGHVS, CDR2 FNYEAQ, per germline. There are 13 residues in the CDR3. Trimming shortened V by 5 bases and J by 2 bases, and 10 bases separated the two germline ends.

The rearrangement links TRBV30 to TRBJ1-2; the D gene is possibly TRBD1 (6 bases). V gave up 4 bases and J gave up 4 bases, with 16 bases separating them. The CDR3 has 14 residues. Germline CDR1 reads GTSNPN; CDR2 reads SVGIG (reference sequence). The DNA for the CDR3 is TGTGCCTGGAACCAACAGGGCCTTGGCTATGGCTACACCTTC. It is translated as CAWNQQGLGYGYTF.

The V gene is TRBV5-1, the J gene TRBJ1-1, with D possibly being TRBD1 (6 bases). Germline V lookup: CDR1 SGHRS, CDR2 YFSETQ. Trimming shortened V by 0 bases and J by 1 base, and 10 bases separated the two germline ends. This CDR3 comprises 15 residues. CDR3 DNA: TGCGCCAGCAGCTTGGGAGGGACACCGAACACTGAAGCTTTCTTT. It specifies CASSLGGTPNTEAFF.

J is TRBJ2-3 and V is TRBV3-1 (or the pseudogene TRBV3-2); 14 nucleotides agree with TRBD2. Germline CDR1 is LGHDT and CDR2 is YNNKEL (reference sequence). With 3 bases clipped from V and 2 bases from J, the junction kept 7 bases outside the gene matches. There are 18 residues in the CDR3. The DNA of the CDR3 is TGTGCCAGCAGCCAGGGGAGGACTAGCGGGGGGTACACAGATACGCAGTATTTT. Its translation: CASSQGRTSGGYTDTQYF.

Points on this clone: Other DNA sequences in this sample translate to the same CDR3. V and J are TRBV2 and TRBJ1-5, with TRBD1 identical over 10 bases. V gave up 6 bases and J gave up 7 bases; unmatched junction bases: 9. Germline-derived CDR1 and CDR2 are SNHLY and FYNNEI. The CDR3 runs to 15 residues. CDR3 nucleotide sequence: TGTGCCAGCAGGGCCGGGACAGGGGCGGGGCAGCCCCAGCATTTT. Translating it yields CASRAGTGAGQPQHF.

The rearrangement links TRBV6-4 to TRBJ2-3; the match to TRBD2 covers 10 bases. The CDR3 contains 15 residues. V was pared by 3 bases and J by 3 bases, with 3 bases of the junction left unmatched. Germline CDR1 and CDR2: MRHNA and SNTAGT. CDR3 loop: CASSDGAGGTDTQYF. CDR3 bases: TGTGCCAGCAGTGATGGAGCGGGGGGGACAGATACGCAGTATTTT.

This clone showed up just a few times. The chain couples TRBV19 to TRBJ2-3; tentative D call: TRBD2 (6 bases). V shed 4 bases and J shed 0 bases, with 11 bases lying between them. Germline lookup yields CDR1 LNHDA and CDR2 SQIVND (reference sequence). CDR3 size: 15 residues. The CDR3 nucleotides are TGTGCCAGTAGTACGGGGGACCGAAGCACAGATACGCAGTATTTT. Its protein is CASSTGDRSTDTQYF.

This clone appeared a single time. The same CDR3 arises from other DNA sequences in this sample as well. V usage is TRBV10-1 and J usage is TRBJ1-5; TRBD1 agrees at 7 bases. The CDR3 has 14 residues. Germline loops: CDR1 WNHNN, CDR2 SYGVQD (reference sequence). V dropped 4 bases and J dropped 9; count of bases not matched to a gene: 9. DNA of the CDR3: TGCGCCAGCAGTGCGGACAGGTTCTATTCGCCCCAGCATTTT. Translation gives CASSADRFYSPQHF.

V and J are TRBV4-1 and TRBJ2-1, with D possibly matching TRBD1 (5 bases). Trimming cost V 4 bases and J 4 bases, with 8 bases left between them. Germline V gene lookup returns CDR1 MGHRA and CDR2 YSYEKL. CDR3 length: 13 residues. CDR3: CASSLRQYNEQFF. CDR3 DNA: TGCGCCAGCAGCCTTAGACAGTACAATGAGCAGTTCTTC.

The J gene is TRBJ1-2, the V gene TRBV13, with D perhaps TRBD1 (5 bases). V was trimmed by 3 bases and J by 7 bases, leaving 21 bases between them. The germline V gene encodes CDR1 PRHDT and CDR2 FYEKMQ (reference sequence). The CDR3 extends over 16 amino acids. This chain's CDR3 is CASSLWGGSFHLGYTF. The CDR3 DNA follows: TGTGCCAGCAGCTTGTGGGGGGGTTCGTTCCACCTTGGCTACACCTTC. The full variable domain, rest sourced from reference TRBV13 and TRBJ1-2, is AAGVIQSPRHLIKEKRETATLKCYPIPRHDTVYWYQQGPGQDPQFLISFYEKMQSDKGSIPDRFSAQQFSDYHSELNMSSLELGDSALYFCASSLWGGSFHLGYTFGSGTRLTVV.

There are a few counts of this clone. Other DNA sequences in this sample translate to the same CDR3. V is TRBV19 and J is TRBJ2-3, with TRBD2 identical over 11 bases. V gave up 2 bases and J gave up 4 bases; unmatched junction bases: 5. CDR1 is LNHDA and CDR2 is SQIVND in the germline V gene (reference sequence). This CDR3 has 16 amino acids. CDR3 sequence (DNA): TGTGCCAGTAGTATACCCCTAGCGGGGGGTTCAGATACGCAGTATTTT. Translating gives CASSIPLAGGSDTQYF.

This chain joins TRBV6-2 or TRBV6-3 and TRBJ2-5; no firm D call. The CDR3 runs to 15 residues. V lost 4 bases, J lost 2 bases, and 14 bases lay in between. Per germline, CDR1 MNHEY and CDR2 SVGEGT. The CDR3 spells CASSSFRQAQETQYF. The DNA for the CDR3 is TGTGCCAGCAGTTCGTTCCGGCAGGCACAAGAGACCCAGTACTTC.

The chain links TRBV29-1 to TRBJ1-2; 12 nucleotides align to TRBD1. The junction had 11 bases not matched to a gene; V was cut back by 7 bases and J by 8 bases. This CDR3 is built from 14 residues. The germline V gene encodes CDR1 SQVTM and CDR2 ANQGSEA. The CDR3 bases are TGCAGCGCCGCCGCCGGGACAGGGGGCGAAGGCTACACCTTC. Translating it yields CSAAAGTGGEGYTF.

The chain recombines TRBV5-1 with TRBJ1-2; maybe TRBD1 (5 bases). This CDR3 is 13 amino acids long. Germline CDR1 is SGHRS and CDR2 is YFSETQ. V was cut by 2 bases and J by 3 bases, with 8 bases left in between. The CDR3 coding sequence is TGCGCCAGCAGCTTTGACAGTTACTATGGCTACACCTTC. It codes for CASSFDSYYGYTF. The complete variable domain, with remaining parts taken from reference TRBV5-1 and TRBJ1-2, reads KAGVTQTPRYLIKTRGQQVTLSCSPISGHRSVSWYQQTPGQGLQFLFEYFSETQRNKGNFPGRFSGRQFSNSRSEMNVSTLELGDSALYLCASSFDSYYGYTFGSGTRLTVV.

V gene TRBV2 combines with J gene TRBJ2-3, with 10 nucleotides matching TRBD2. V lost 3 bases to trimming and J lost 2 bases; unmatched junction nucleotides: 11. In germline, CDR1 is SNHLY, CDR2 FYNNEI. This CDR3 is 18 amino acids long. CDR3 sequence (DNA): TGTGCCAGCAGTGATATCCAGCGGGGGGGCCCCTCCACAGATACGCAGTATTTT. Its protein product is CASSDIQRGGPSTDTQYF. Variable domain in full (rest from reference TRBV2 and TRBJ2-3): EPEVTQTPSHQVTQMGQEVILRCVPISNHLYFYWYRQILGQKVEFLVSFYNNEISEKSEIFDDQFSVERPDGSNFTLKIRSTKLEDSAMYFCASSDIQRGGPSTDTQYFGPGTRLTVL.

The rearrangement joins TRBV10-2 to TRBJ1-5, with D possibly matching TRBD1 (5 bases). There are 12 residues in the CDR3. Germline CDR1 reads WSHSY; CDR2 reads SAAADI. Trimming took off 3 bases at V and 5 bases at J, with 5 bases between the two ends. The CDR3 loop reads CASSDRDQPQHF. The CDR3 DNA sequence: TGCGCCAGCAGTGACAGGGATCAGCCCCAGCATTTT.

This chain connects TRBV12-3 or TRBV12-4 to TRBJ1-4; D is uncertain. The V end was cut by 6 bases, the J end by 13 bases, with 18 bases between. This CDR3 spans 13 amino acids. The CDR3 is CASSQASGVRLFF. Here the CDR3 DNA reads TGTGCCAGCAGCCAAGCGTCCGGGGTTCGACTGTTTTTT.

This chain joins TRBV19 and TRBJ1-1, with D hard to call. V was pared by 5 bases and J by 3 bases, with 16 bases between. The germline V gene has CDR1 LNHDA and CDR2 SQIVND (reference sequence). The CDR3 totals 15 residues. The CDR3 coding sequence is TGTGCCAGTAGTCCCCAGGTGGATATGTACACTGAAGCTTTCTTT. Translation: CASSPQVDMYTEAFF.

This clone appeared once. This chain uses TRBV6-5 with TRBJ1-5; no definite D call. Per the germline V gene, CDR1 is MNHEY and CDR2 is SVGAGI. V was clipped by 2 bases and J by 0 bases, with 5 bases between them. The CDR3 length is 14 residues. CDR3 residues: CASSYRGSNQPQHF. Here the CDR3 DNA reads TGTGCCAGCAGTTACCGCGGTAGCAATCAGCCCCAGCATTTT.

The chain has TRBV4-2 and TRBJ1-3, with unresolved D. The CDR3 is 14 amino acids. Germline CDR1 is LGHNA and CDR2 is YNFKEQ. V was pared by 0 bases and J by 2 bases, with 5 bases between. Here the CDR3 reads CASSQDQAGNTIYF. DNA for the CDR3: TGTGCCAGCAGCCAAGACCAGGCTGGAAACACCATATATTTT.

The sample holds one count of this clone. This rearrangement joins TRBV5-1 to TRBJ1-1, with D maybe TRBD1 (6 bases). Germline V gene sequence: CDR1 SGHRS, CDR2 YFSETQ. Trimming left V 2 bases short and J 0 bases short, with 14 bases between. CDR3 length: 16 residues. CDR3 loop: CASSFRGPPLNTEAFF. The CDR3 DNA sequence: TGCGCCAGCAGCTTCAGGGGCCCCCCGTTGAACACTGAAGCTTTCTTT.

Remarks on this clone: Other DNA sequences in the same sample also yield this CDR3. The chain is built from TRBV19 and TRBJ2-2; a weak D match, TRBD1 (6 bases). Trimming removed 5 bases from V and 4 bases from J, with 8 bases in between. Germline V gene sequence: CDR1 LNHDA, CDR2 SQIVND (reference sequence). This CDR3 spans 13 amino acids. The CDR3, as DNA: TGTGCCAGTAGTCCACAGGGCACCGGGGAGCTGTTTTTT. Translating it yields CASSPQGTGELFF. Combining the CDR3 with reference TRBV19 and TRBJ2-2 gives the whole variable domain DGGITQSPKYLFRKEGQNVTLSCEQNLNHDAMYWYRQDPGQGLRLIYYSQIVNDFQKGDIAEGYSVSREKKESFPLTVTSAQKNPTAFYLCASSPQGTGELFFGEGSRLTVL.

This clone appeared a single time. The chain carries TRBV4-2 and TRBJ1-3, with D unresolved. With 0 bases removed from V and 0 bases from J, the gap between germline ends came to 6 bases. The length of the CDR3 is 15 residues. The germline CDR1 and CDR2 sequences are LGHNA and YNFKEQ. CDR3 protein: CASSQDKSSGNTIYF. CDR3 DNA sequence: TGTGCCAGCAGCCAAGATAAGAGCTCTGGAAACACCATATATTTT.

The gene calls are TRBV4-1 and TRBJ1-6; 11 positions match TRBD1. Trimming took 0 bases from V and 10 from J; bases not matched to a gene: 8. CDR3 size: 17 residues. The germline V gene encodes CDR1 MGHRA and CDR2 YSYEKL. CDR3 residues: CASSQDPGDRGGSPLHF. In nucleotides, the CDR3 is TGCGCCAGCAGCCAAGATCCGGGGGACAGGGGGGGATCACCCCTCCACTTT.